The sample holds many counts of the clone carrying this T cell receptor beta chain. Individual cDNA molecules (in the library) carried attached unique molecular identifiers. Each CDR3 protein gets one entry after TCRdb re-called the RACE reads with MiXCR. The repertoire holds more than 60,000 distinct CDR3 sequences, over 8.5% seen once, with over 1.5% in the top ten. These data come from a study of human T cells and chemical hapten exposure. The ends were cut back, 7 bases at V and 1 base at J, with 10 bases in the middle. This CDR3 is built from 13 residues. Indicated time point: healthy volunteer bleed at 6 weeks. Sequencing started from total RNA isolated from unfractionated whole blood.

This sequence was found in a male donor in good health. Some clones in this sample may be carry-over from other donors' samples. Sequencing used whole blood. The chain recombines TRBV12-3 or TRBV12-4 with TRBJ1-1; D is undetermined. The CDR3 spells CASNALPNTEAFF. CDR3 DNA sequence: TGTGCCAGCAACGCCCTTCCGAACACTGAAGCTTTCTTT.